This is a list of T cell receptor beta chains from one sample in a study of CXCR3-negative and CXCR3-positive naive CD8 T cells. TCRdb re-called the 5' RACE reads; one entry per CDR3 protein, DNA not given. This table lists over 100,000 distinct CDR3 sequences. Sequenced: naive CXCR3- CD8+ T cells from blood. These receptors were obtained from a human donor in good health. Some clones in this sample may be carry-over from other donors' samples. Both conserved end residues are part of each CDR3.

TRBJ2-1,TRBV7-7,CASSQGGRESYNEQFF
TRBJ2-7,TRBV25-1,CASSTGAGSEQYF
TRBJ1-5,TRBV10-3,CAISDRGGNQPQHF
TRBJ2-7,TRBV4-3,CASSLGSGGAYEQYF
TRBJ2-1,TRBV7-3,CASSLGSGVYNEQFF
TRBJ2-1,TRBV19,CASGTGTDYNEQFF
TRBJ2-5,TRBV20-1,CSASPSGLAGGPPETQYF
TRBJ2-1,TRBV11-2,CASSLGRERGPYQETQYF
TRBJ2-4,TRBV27,CASSLNLGGSGLYF
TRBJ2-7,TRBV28,CASSFASTGWGEQYF